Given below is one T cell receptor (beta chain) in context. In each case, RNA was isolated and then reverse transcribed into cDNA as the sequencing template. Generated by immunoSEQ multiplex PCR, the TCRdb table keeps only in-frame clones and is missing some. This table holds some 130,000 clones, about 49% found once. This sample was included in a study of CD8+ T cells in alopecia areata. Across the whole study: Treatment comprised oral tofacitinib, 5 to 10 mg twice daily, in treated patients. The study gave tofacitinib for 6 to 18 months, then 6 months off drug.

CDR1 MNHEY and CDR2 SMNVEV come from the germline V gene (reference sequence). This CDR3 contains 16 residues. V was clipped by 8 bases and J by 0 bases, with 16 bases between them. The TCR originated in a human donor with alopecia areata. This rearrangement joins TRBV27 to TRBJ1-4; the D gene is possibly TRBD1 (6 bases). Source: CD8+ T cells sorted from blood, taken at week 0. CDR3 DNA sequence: TGTGCCAGCGGGCACAGCGGGACAACAACTAATGAAAAACTGTTTTTT. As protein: CASGHSGTTTNEKLFF.